The next 11 T cell receptor beta chains were all read from a single sample in a study of T cells in Graves' hyperthyroidism and ophthalmopathy. Researchers amplified the TCR beta CDR3 regions from RNA transcripts. The HTBI primer set was used in a first-round RT-PCR of the TCR CDR3. TCRdb re-derived calls from the multiplex PCR reads in MiXCR, one entry per CDR3 protein. Found here are 300,000 to 500,000 distinct CDR3 sequences, about 14% of them singletons; the top ten hold 25% to 30%. The sequencing input was blood. These receptors originate from a man aged 50 to 60 with Graves' ophthalmopathy.

This clonotype came up a few times. The V call is TRBV7-8, the J call TRBJ2-5; no firm D call. This CDR3 has 15 amino acids. V lost 4 bases and J lost 3, with 15 bases in between. The germline gives CDR1 SGHVS, CDR2 FQNEAQ. The CDR3 is CASSSLVGFKETQYF. Written as DNA, the CDR3 is TGTGCCAGCAGCTCCTTAGTAGGGTTCAAAGAGACCCAGTACTTC.

The chain couples TRBV6-1 to TRBJ2-2, with 7 bases that match TRBD1. V shed 4 bases and J 5 bases; nucleotides not matched to a gene: 7. Germline V lookup: CDR1 MNHNS, CDR2 SASEGT. The CDR3 spans 15 residues. The chain's CDR3 is CASSGHGTVTGELFF. The CDR3 DNA reads as TGTGCCAGCAGTGGCCACGGGACAGTGACCGGGGAGCTGTTTTTT.

Ten or more counts support this clonotype. The J gene is TRBJ2-1, the V gene TRBV5-1, with D maybe TRBD2 (5 bases). V was pared by 4 bases and J by 6 bases, with 14 bases between. CDR3 length: 14 residues. Per germline, CDR1 SGHRS and CDR2 YFSETQ. Here the CDR3 DNA reads TGCGCCAGCAGCCCAGGACTTGACCTCAATGAGCAGTTCTTC. This codes for CASSPGLDLNEQFF. The entire variable domain, with the rest obtained from reference TRBV5-1 and TRBJ2-1, is as follows: KAGVTQTPRYLIKTRGQQVTLSCSPISGHRSVSWYQQTPGQGLQFLFEYFSETQRNKGNFPGRFSGRQFSNSRSEMNVSTLELGDSALYLCASSPGLDLNEQFFGPGTRLTVL.

This clonotype was counted many times. This sequence joins TRBV7-9 and TRBJ2-1; 9 bases agree with TRBD2. Germline assignment: CDR1 SEHNR and CDR2 FQNEAQ (reference sequence). Trimming at V came to 0 bases and at J to 7 bases, leaving 1 base not matched to a gene. The CDR3 sequence is 14 residues long. Written as DNA, the CDR3 is TGTGCCAGCAGCTTAGCAGGACTAGCGAATGAGCAGTTCTTC. Translating gives CASSLAGLANEQFF.

This clonotype showed up just a few times. The chain carries TRBV5-1 and TRBJ2-5; 12 bases agree with TRBD2. Germline V CDR1 and CDR2: SGHRS, YFSETQ. This CDR3 is built from 18 residues. V was pared by 0 bases and J by 0 bases, with 6 bases of the junction left unmatched. CDR3 in amino acids: CASSLVPSGRANQETQYF. The CDR3 region has the DNA TGCGCCAGCAGCTTGGTTCCTAGCGGGAGGGCCAACCAAGAGACCCAGTACTTC.

Comment on this clonotype: A much larger clone lies a single base off, so this may be a read error. The chain recombines TRBV20-1 with TRBJ1-3, with TRBD1 as a possible D gene (5 bases). The CDR3 is 17 amino acids. Looked up from germline, CDR1 is DFQATT and CDR2 is SNEGSKA (reference sequence). The CDR3 region is CSARDGTRPSSGDTIYF. CDR3 coding DNA: TGCAGTGCTAGAGATGGGACTAGGCCCTCCTCTGGAGACACCATATATTTT.

This clonotype occurred many times. V usage is TRBV20-1 and J usage is TRBJ2-1, with TRBD2 matching over 10 bases. The CDR3 totals 14 residues. Trimming removed 8 bases from V and 7 bases from J; junction bases left unmatched: 11. Germline loops: CDR1 DFQATT, CDR2 SNEGSKA (reference sequence). CDR3: CSTPRGSGRNEQFF. CDR3 nucleotide sequence: TGCAGTACTCCGCGGGGTAGCGGGAGGAATGAGCAGTTCTTC.

This chain links TRBV7-2 with TRBJ2-1; D unresolved. V lost 3 bases, J lost 9 bases, and 6 bases lay in between. This CDR3 region has 11 residues. Looked up from germline, CDR1 is SGHTA and CDR2 is FQGNSA. The chain's CDR3 is CASSFKGEQFF. CDR3 DNA: TGTGCCAGCAGCTTTAAAGGTGAGCAGTTCTTC. Based on the CDR3 plus reference TRBV7-2 and TRBJ2-1, the full variable domain is GAGVSQSPSNKVTEKGKDVELRCDPISGHTALYWYRQSLGQGLEFLIYFQGNSAPDKSGLPSDRFSAERTGGSVSTLTIQRTQQEDSAVYLCASSFKGEQFFGPGTRLTVL.

This clonotype was observed at least ten times. As DNA, the CDR3 is TGTGCCAGCAGGGGGGTGGGGAACACTGAAGCTTTCTTT. Amino acids: CASRGVGNTEAFF. The V gene is TRBV3-1, the J gene TRBJ1-1; maybe TRBD1 (5 bases). Trimming took 6 bases from V and 1 from J, leaving 9 bases between them. The length of the CDR3 is 13 residues. The germline V gene encodes CDR1 LGHDT and CDR2 YNNKEL (reference sequence).

At least ten counts were recorded for this clonotype. V and J are TRBV5-1 and TRBJ2-3, with 13 nucleotides matching TRBD2. Per the germline V gene, CDR1 is SGHRS and CDR2 is YFSETQ. This CDR3 has 15 residues. The V and J ends lost 3 bases and 5 bases, in that order; junction bases with no gene match: 3. Written as DNA, the CDR3 is TGCGCCAGCAGCTCTGGACTAGCGGGAGTAGATACGCAGTATTTT. Translated, it gives CASSSGLAGVDTQYF.

This clonotype was observed at least ten times. The genes are TRBV20-1 and TRBJ2-1; TRBD2 might be the D (6 bases). The CDR3 runs 16 residues. Per germline, CDR1 DFQATT and CDR2 SNEGSKA (reference sequence). Trimming took off 0 bases at V and 4 bases at J, with 16 bases between the two ends. As DNA, the CDR3 is TGCAGTGCTAGAGAACTGGGGGGAGTGCTGTACAATGAGCAGTTCTTC. The encoded protein is CSARELGGVLYNEQFF.